A single sample gave rise to the 4 T cell receptor beta chains below, sequenced in a study of blood T cell repertoires in COVID-19. Clones were sequenced by immunoSEQ multiplex PCR, and TCRdb holds only the in-frame ones, with some missing. The sample carries tens of thousands of clones, about 81% recorded once. The sequencing input was peripheral blood. The receptors here all came from an elderly woman with acute or convalescent COVID-19.

This clone was detected once. This rearrangement joins TRBV5-4 to TRBJ2-2; 7 bases align to TRBD2. V shed 5 bases, J shed 0 bases, and the junction held 4 bases outside the gene matches. The CDR3 sequence is 15 residues long. Germline V gene sequence: CDR1 SGHNT, CDR2 YYREEE (reference sequence). This CDR3 reads CASSDGRPNTGELFF. The DNA of the CDR3 is TGTGCCAGCAGTGACGGGAGGCCGAACACCGGGGAGCTGTTTTTT. The whole variable domain, remainder taken from reference TRBV5-4 and TRBJ2-2, is ETGVTQSPTHLIKTRGQQVTLRCSSQSGHNTVSWYQQALGQGPQFIFQYYREEENGRGNFPPRFSGLQFPNYSSELNVNALELDDSALYLCASSDGRPNTGELFFGEGSRLTVL.

The chain uses TRBV9 and TRBJ2-2, with 13 nucleotides matching TRBD2. The CDR3 spans 16 residues. Per the germline V gene, CDR1 is SGDLS and CDR2 is YYNGEE. Trimming removed 4 bases from V and 7 bases from J; junction bases left unmatched: 7. This chain's CDR3 is CASSMTSGRSIGELFF. The CDR3 DNA sequence: TGTGCCAGCAGCATGACTAGCGGGAGGTCTATCGGGGAGCTGTTTTTT.

The chain carries TRBV10-1 and TRBJ2-1, with D hard to call. The length of the CDR3 is 13 residues. Germline lookup yields CDR1 WNHNN and CDR2 SYGVQD (reference sequence). The germline V and J ends were trimmed by 4 bases and 5 bases, with 9 bases remaining between them. CDR3 sequence reads: CASSVPGNNEQFF. As DNA, the CDR3 is TGCGCCAGCAGTGTTCCAGGAAACAATGAGCAGTTCTTC.

This clone has a single count. V gene TRBV7-9 combines with J gene TRBJ2-1; the match to TRBD1 covers 8 bases. V dropped 1 base and J dropped 0; count of bases not matched to a gene: 11. CDR1 is SEHNR, CDR2 FQNEAQ, per germline (reference sequence). This CDR3 is built from 19 residues. In DNA form, the CDR3 reads TGTGCCAGCAGCTTAGTTGCCCGACAGGGGTCCTACTCCTACAATGAGCAGTTCTTC. This sequence encodes CASSLVARQGSYSYNEQFF. The full variable domain, completed using reference TRBV7-9 and TRBJ2-1, is DTGVSQNPRHKITKRGQNVTFRCDPISEHNRLYWYRQTLGQGPEFLTYFQNEAQLEKSRLLSDRFSAERPKGSFSTLEIQRTEQGDSAMYLCASSLVARQGSYSYNEQFFGPGTRLTVL.